The 25 T cell receptor beta chains presented below share a single source sample, sequenced in a study of blood T cell repertoires in COVID-19. Repertoires were generated with immunoSEQ multiplex PCR, while TCRdb's copy carries only in-frame clones and drops some. Of over 65,000 clones listed, around 82% are singletons. Sequencing was carried out using peripheral blood. The receptors derive from a man at least 80 years old with active COVID-19.

This sequence joins TRBV5-1 and TRBJ2-2; 14 bases agree with TRBD2. The CDR3 is made up of 17 amino acids. Germline V gene data show CDR1 as SGHRS and CDR2 as YFSETQ. With V trimmed by 4 bases and J by 5 bases, 7 bases remained unmatched. The CDR3 bases are TGCGCCAGCAGCGCCGGACTAGCGGGAGGAGGGACCGGGGAGCTGTTTTTT. This sequence encodes CASSAGLAGGGTGELFF.

This sequence joins TRBV3-1 (or the pseudogene TRBV3-2) and TRBJ2-3; 9 positions agree with TRBD2. This CDR3 is 15 amino acids long. Trimming cost V 2 bases and J 6 bases; bases outside gene matches: 6. Germline CDR1 LGHDT, CDR2 YNNKEL (reference sequence). CDR3 sequence (DNA): TGTGCCAGCAGCCAACCGAGCGGGGGGCGGGATACGCAGTATTTT. Translation: CASSQPSGGRDTQYF.

The rearrangement links TRBV5-6 to TRBJ2-2; 9 nucleotides line up with TRBD1. J gave up 3 bases and V 6 bases, and 9 bases lay outside the gene matches. This CDR3 is built from 16 residues. Germline V gene lookup returns CDR1 SGHDT and CDR2 YYEEEE. The CDR3: CASTPNRGRDTGELFF. The DNA for the CDR3 is TGTGCCAGCACCCCGAACAGGGGGCGGGACACCGGGGAGCTGTTTTTT.

V is TRBV5-5 and J is TRBJ2-3; 8 bases align to TRBD2. Per the germline V gene, CDR1 is SGHKS and CDR2 is YYEKEE (reference sequence). The CDR3 sequence is 15 residues long. Unmatched junction bases numbered 6, after V lost 2 bases and J lost 4 bases. The chain's CDR3 is CASSFQGLAPDTQYF. CDR3 nucleotide sequence: TGTGCCAGCAGCTTTCAAGGACTAGCTCCAGATACGCAGTATTTT.

The V call is TRBV19, the J call TRBJ1-2, with D unresolved. Germline V gives CDR1 LNHDA, CDR2 SQIVND (reference sequence). V dropped 5 bases and J dropped 8 bases, with 12 bases sitting between them. The CDR3 length is 12 residues. The chain's CDR3 is CASSLTEAGYTF. The CDR3 coding sequence is TGTGCCAGTAGTCTCACCGAGGCGGGCTACACCTTC. Together with reference TRBV19 and TRBJ1-2, the CDR3 gives the full variable domain: DGGITQSPKYLFRKEGQNVTLSCEQNLNHDAMYWYRQDPGQGLRLIYYSQIVNDFQKGDIAEGYSVSREKKESFPLTVTSAQKNPTAFYLCASSLTEAGYTFGSGTRLTVV.

The genes are TRBV2 and TRBJ2-1; possible D gene TRBD2, 6 bases. Germline V gene sequence: CDR1 SNHLY, CDR2 FYNNEI. Trimming shortened V by 7 bases and J by 0 bases, and 16 bases separated the two germline ends. CDR3 length: 16 amino acids. The CDR3 sequence: CASTLLAGSSYNEQFF. The CDR3 bases are TGTGCCAGCACCCTCTTGGCGGGGAGCTCCTACAATGAGCAGTTCTTC.

V and J are TRBV5-1 and TRBJ2-2, with TRBD2 identical over 13 bases. The CDR3 contains 17 residues. CDR1 is SGHRS and CDR2 is YFSETQ in the germline V gene. The ends lost 4 bases at V and 5 bases at J; junction bases unmatched: 8. As DNA, the CDR3 is TGCGCCAGCAGCCCATGGACTAGCGGGGGACAGACCGGGGAGCTGTTTTTT. Translating it yields CASSPWTSGGQTGELFF.

By share of the sample, this clone is medium-sized. This chain links TRBV7-9 with TRBJ1-1; D unresolved. The V and J ends lost 5 bases and 6 bases respectively, with 10 bases between them. The CDR3 spans 12 residues. Per the germline V gene, CDR1 is SEHNR and CDR2 is FQNEAQ (reference sequence). CDR3 bases: TGTGCCAGCAGCAGCATCGTGTCTGAAGCTTTCTTT. Translation gives CASSSIVSEAFF. The full variable domain, its missing parts supplied by reference TRBV7-9 and TRBJ1-1, is DTGVSQNPRHKITKRGQNVTFRCDPISEHNRLYWYRQTLGQGPEFLTYFQNEAQLEKSRLLSDRFSAERPKGSFSTLEIQRTEQGDSAMYLCASSSIVSEAFFGQGTRLTVV.

The chain joins TRBV4-2 to TRBJ1-1; 7 nucleotides align to TRBD1. Per germline, CDR1 LGHNA and CDR2 YNFKEQ. The CDR3 length is 15 residues. Unmatched junction bases numbered 4, after V lost 3 bases and J lost 0 bases. The CDR3 loop is CASSQSDRLNTEAFF. The CDR3 DNA sequence: TGTGCCAGCAGCCAGTCGGACAGGTTGAACACTGAAGCTTTCTTT.

V is TRBV5-4 and J is TRBJ1-1, with D hard to call. The V gene's germline CDR1 is SGHNT and CDR2 YYREEE (reference sequence). Between the trimmed V and J ends, which lost 4 bases and 0 bases, there was a span of 10 bases. CDR3 length: 14 residues. CDR3 sequence (DNA): TGTGCCAGCAGCGCTGGTGGAGTGAACACTGAAGCTTTCTTT. Protein: CASSAGGVNTEAFF.

V is TRBV3-1 (or the pseudogene TRBV3-2) and J is TRBJ2-2; D uncertain. CDR1 and CDR2 from the germline V gene are LGHDT and YNNKEL (reference sequence). With 0 bases removed from V and 5 bases from J, the gap between germline ends came to 13 bases. This CDR3 is built from 16 residues. The CDR3 spells CASSQEASRLTGELFF. The CDR3 DNA reads as TGTGCCAGCAGCCAAGAGGCATCTCGATTGACCGGGGAGCTGTTTTTT.

The chain links TRBV20-1 to TRBJ2-5; possible D gene TRBD1, 6 bases. V lost 8 bases to trimming and J lost 0 bases, with 7 bases between them. The CDR3 is 11 residues long. Germline CDR1 is DFQATT and CDR2 is SNEGSKA (reference sequence). CDR3 amino acids: CSTGHQETQYF. CDR3 DNA sequence: TGCAGTACAGGGCACCAAGAGACCCAGTACTTC.

This chain uses TRBV2 with TRBJ2-5; TRBD1 is a possible D gene (6 bases). V lost 6 bases, J lost 2 bases, and 13 bases lay in between. CDR3 length: 14 residues. Germline lookup yields CDR1 SNHLY and CDR2 FYNNEI. CDR3 loop: CASRYGTPQETQYF. CDR3 nucleotide sequence: TGTGCCAGCAGATACGGGACACCACAAGAGACCCAGTACTTC.

Concerning this clone: One junction end disagrees with the germline gene, perhaps due to a read error. CDR3 in amino acids: CASSITSGFYNEQFF. CDR3 DNA: TGTGCCAGCAGCATAACTAGCGGGTTCTACAATGAGCAGTTCTTC. The chain links TRBV7-3 to TRBJ2-1; 9 bases map to TRBD2. CDR3 length: 15 amino acids. Germline CDR1 reads SGHTA; CDR2 reads FQGTGA.

The gene calls are TRBV15 and TRBJ2-3; 14 bases agree with TRBD2. V shed 1 base, J shed 0 bases, and the junction held 3 bases outside the gene matches. Germline CDR1 LNHNV, CDR2 YYDKDF (reference sequence). The CDR3 covers 18 residues. DNA for the CDR3: TGTGCCACCAGCAGAGGGACTAGCGGGGGGACGAGCACAGATACGCAGTATTTT. It is translated as CATSRGTSGGTSTDTQYF.

The J gene is TRBJ2-3, the V gene TRBV9, with TRBD2 as a possible D gene (5 bases). In germline, CDR1 is SGDLS, CDR2 YYNGEE. V was shortened by 0 bases and J by 0 bases, with 14 bases between the two germline ends. This CDR3 comprises 17 residues. The CDR3 coding sequence is TGTGCCAGCAGCGTAGATCATGCGGGTGCTAGCACAGATACGCAGTATTTT. Its translation: CASSVDHAGASTDTQYF.

The chain has TRBV3-1 (or the pseudogene TRBV3-2) and TRBJ2-7; D remains unclear. Germline V gene lookup returns CDR1 LGHDT and CDR2 YNNKEL (reference sequence). The CDR3 has 15 amino acids. Trimming cost V 4 bases and J 3 bases, with 16 bases left between them. The chain's CDR3 is CASSPHGWADYEQYF. The CDR3 region has the DNA TGTGCCAGCAGCCCGCATGGATGGGCAGACTACGAGCAGTACTTC.

V and J are TRBV5-1 and TRBJ2-1; 8 positions match TRBD2. The CDR3 covers 15 residues. CDR1 is SGHRS, CDR2 YFSETQ, per germline. The V and J ends lost 0 bases and 4 bases, in that order; junction bases with no gene match: 3. The CDR3 sequence is CASSLETSVYNEQFF. CDR3 coding DNA: TGCGCCAGCAGCTTGGAGACTAGCGTATACAATGAGCAGTTCTTC.

The chain employs TRBV18 and TRBJ2-1; 9 nucleotides line up with TRBD2. Germline trimming cut 4 bases from V and 7 bases from J; bases unmatched to any gene: 8. Germline assignment: CDR1 KGHSH and CDR2 LQKENI. The CDR3 extends over 15 amino acids. CDR3: CASSLPGTSLNEQFF. Written as DNA, the CDR3 is TGTGCCAGCTCACTTCCCGGGACTAGCCTAAATGAGCAGTTCTTC.

The chain joins TRBV6-4 to TRBJ1-2; D not resolved. The CDR3 loop spans 16 amino acids. Between the trimmed V and J ends, which lost 2 bases and 4 bases, there was a span of 17 bases. Germline assignment: CDR1 MRHNA and CDR2 SNTAGT. CDR3 sequence reads: CASSDPWETIGYGYTF. CDR3 coding DNA: TGTGCCAGCAGTGACCCCTGGGAGACGATCGGCTATGGCTACACCTTC.

In this sample, this clone turned up a few times. Written as DNA, the CDR3 is TGTGCCAGCAGCTTTGGGGCGGCACCCGACGGGCAGTTCTTC. Encoded protein: CASSFGAAPDGQFF. The V and J genes are TRBV11-1 and TRBJ2-1; tentative D call: TRBD1 (5 bases). The V gene lost 3 bases and the J gene lost 12 bases, with 18 bases spanning the gap. CDR1 SGHAT and CDR2 FQDESV come from the germline V gene (reference sequence). This CDR3 contains 14 residues.

The count of this clone is one. The chain carries TRBV6-5 and TRBJ1-1; D unresolved. Trimming removed 6 bases from V and 0 bases from J, with 8 bases in between. The V gene's germline CDR1 is MNHEY and CDR2 SVGAGI. The CDR3 spans 13 residues. CDR3 DNA: TGTGCCAGCAGGACGGGAATGAACACTGAAGCTTTCTTT. Translating it yields CASRTGMNTEAFF.

In its sample, this clone was seen a few times. The V call is TRBV12-5, the J call TRBJ2-1; 8 bases are a match to TRBD2. J lost 8 bases, V lost 5 bases, and 8 bases had no gene match. The CDR3 covers 14 residues. Germline CDR1 LGHNT, CDR2 FRNRAP. CDR3 amino acids: CASGPGGVVDEQFF. Here the CDR3 DNA reads TGTGCTAGTGGTCCGGGAGGGGTAGTGGATGAGCAGTTCTTC.

The rearrangement links TRBV5-1 to TRBJ2-1, with 9 bases identical to TRBD1. The CDR3 runs to 15 residues. After removal of 2 bases from V and 4 bases from J, the junction contained 4 bases not matched to a gene. Germline V gene sequence: CDR1 SGHRS, CDR2 YFSETQ. CDR3 in DNA: TGCGCCAGCAGCTTTGCCGGGACAGGGTACAATGAGCAGTTCTTC. Its translation is CASSFAGTGYNEQFF.

V and J are TRBV30 and TRBJ1-3, with D possibly TRBD1 on 6 matching bases. V was pared by 4 bases and J by 4 bases, with 11 bases between. The CDR3 is 13 amino acids. CDR1 GTSNPN and CDR2 SVGIG come from the germline V gene (reference sequence). For the CDR3, the DNA is TGTGCCTGGAACACAGGGCCCGGAAACACCATATATTTT. This gives the protein CAWNTGPGNTIYF.